This T cell receptor beta chain was profiled in a study of blood T cell repertoires in COVID-19. This CDR3 contains 12 residues. V dropped 3 bases and J dropped 8; count of bases not matched to a gene: 5. Per germline, CDR1 GTSNPN and CDR2 SVGIG (reference sequence). This table comes from immunoSEQ multiplex PCR, and its TCRdb copy is limited to in-frame clones, with some not included. This sample has some 250,000 clones, with about nine tenths found just once. V gene TRBV30 combines with J gene TRBJ1-1, with TRBD1 matching 8 bases. The receptor was isolated from a man in his fifties or sixties who had recovered from COVID-19. The sample was peripheral blood. CDR3 DNA: TGTGCCTGGAGGGACAGACAGGGGGAAGCTTTCTTT. Translated: CAWRDRQGEAFF.